These 28 T cell receptor beta chains came from one sample sequenced in a study of OX40 agonist ivuxolimab in advanced cancers. Libraries were constructed by the immunoSEQ multiplex PCR assay. Imported from immuneACCESS, the table was reduced by TCRdb to in-frame sequences with V and J called. These copies leave out some clones; in studies compared against another copy, an unresolved V gene accounts for under half, and the cause of the remainder is not known. This sample comprises around 40,000 clones, about 86% of them detected only once. The top ten constitute 0.3% to 0.4% of the sample. The starting material was CD4+ or CD8+ T cells sorted from blood, obtained in a trial of the OX40 agonist ivuxolimab. These receptors were collected from an adult with an advanced solid tumor such as melanoma, head and neck, liver or kidney cancer.

This sequence joins TRBV28 and TRBJ2-3; 9 bases are a match to TRBD2. CDR1 MDHEN and CDR2 SYDVKM come from the germline V gene. V gave up 6 bases and J gave up 5 bases; unmatched junction bases: 12. The CDR3 covers 16 residues. CDR3 in DNA: TGTGCCAGCAGCTACCAAATTAGCGGGAGTATAGATACGCAGTATTTT. As protein: CASSYQISGSIDTQYF.

The chain recombines TRBV7-3 with TRBJ1-2; 9 bases are shared with TRBD1. V gave up 5 bases and J gave up 7 bases; unmatched junction bases: 11. Germline CDR1 reads SGHTA; CDR2 reads FQGTGA. The CDR3 has 15 residues. The CDR3 sequence: CASSPTGQGVSGYTF. For the CDR3, the DNA is TGTGCCAGCAGCCCTACGGGACAGGGTGTCTCTGGCTACACCTTC.

The chain employs TRBV28 and TRBJ2-5; 9 bases line up with TRBD2. The CDR3 spans 14 residues. V shed 4 bases and J 5 bases; nucleotides not matched to a gene: 5. The V gene's germline CDR1 is MDHEN and CDR2 SYDVKM. This CDR3 reads CASSSSGVGETQYF. CDR3 coding DNA: TGTGCCAGCAGTTCTAGCGGGGTAGGGGAGACCCAGTACTTC.

V usage is TRBV5-4 and J usage is TRBJ2-1; D is uncertain. This CDR3 has 13 amino acids. The ends were cut back, 1 base at V and 8 bases at J, with 10 bases in the middle. CDR1 and CDR2 from the germline V gene are SGHNT and YYREEE (reference sequence). The CDR3 DNA reads as TGTGCCAGCAGCTTGCGGGCCTCTCATGAGCAGTTCTTC. Encoded protein: CASSLRASHEQFF.

The rearrangement uses TRBV7-9 and TRBJ1-2; 7 bases agree with TRBD1. The V and J ends lost 4 bases and 14 bases, in that order; junction bases with no gene match: 10. The CDR3 is 12 residues long. Looked up from germline, CDR1 is SEHNR and CDR2 is FQNEAQ (reference sequence). CDR3 sequence (DNA): TGTGCCAGCAGCTCATACCGGGACAGCCAAACCTTC. As protein: CASSSYRDSQTF.

The gene calls are TRBV25-1 and TRBJ1-2; D not certain. Trimming cost V 3 bases and J 4 bases, with 12 bases left between them. Germline assignment: CDR1 MGHDK and CDR2 SYGVNS. The CDR3 covers 14 residues. CDR3 residues: CASSETWRSYGYTF. CDR3 bases: TGTGCCAGCAGTGAGACATGGCGGAGCTATGGCTACACCTTC.

The chain uses TRBV19 and TRBJ1-5; 7 bases match TRBD1. CDR3 length equals 15 residues. Germline CDR1 LNHDA, CDR2 SQIVND (reference sequence). After removal of 10 bases from V and 1 base from J, the junction contained 10 bases not matched to a gene. For the CDR3, the DNA is TGTGCCACCCAGGGGGGGGTCAGGAGCAATCAGCCCCAGCATTTT. Translating it yields CATQGGVRSNQPQHF. The full variable domain, completed using reference TRBV19 and TRBJ1-5, is DGGITQSPKYLFRKEGQNVTLSCEQNLNHDAMYWYRQDPGQGLRLIYYSQIVNDFQKGDIAEGYSVSREKKESFPLTVTSAQKNPTAFYLCATQGGVRSNQPQHFGDGTRLSIL.

This clone is a singleton in its sample. The chain carries TRBV19 and TRBJ1-4; D is ambiguous. Trimming left V 5 bases short and J 0 bases short, with 10 bases between. In germline, CDR1 is LNHDA, CDR2 SQIVND (reference sequence). This CDR3 contains 15 residues. The CDR3 bases are TGTGCCAGTAGTTTTAGTCTGGCAACTAATGAAAAACTGTTTTTT. It yields the protein CASSFSLATNEKLFF.

The chain combines TRBV2 with TRBJ2-7, with D possibly called TRBD1 or TRBD2 (6 bases each). V was clipped by 6 bases and J by 4 bases, with 19 bases between them. The CDR3 consists of 15 residues. Per germline, CDR1 SNHLY and CDR2 FYNNEI. CDR3 nucleotides: TGTGCCAGCAGGCGTGAGGGGGAGGCCTTTTACGAGCAGTACTTC. Translated: CASRREGEAFYEQYF.

The genes are TRBV5-6 and TRBJ2-3; D is undetermined. Trimming took 3 bases from V and 2 from J, leaving 4 bases between them. The CDR3 totals 12 residues. The germline gives CDR1 SGHDT, CDR2 YYEEEE. CDR3 residues: CASSSFTDTQYF. CDR3 DNA sequence: TGTGCCAGCAGCTCCTTCACAGATACGCAGTATTTT.

J is TRBJ2-1 and V is TRBV7-2; TRBD1 agrees at 10 bases. Trimming removed 6 bases from V and 7 bases from J; junction bases left unmatched: 3. CDR1 is SGHTA and CDR2 is FQGNSA in the germline V gene. CDR3 length equals 13 residues. This chain's CDR3 is CASSRTGGNEQFF. The CDR3 DNA follows: TGTGCCAGCAGTAGGACAGGGGGAAATGAGCAGTTCTTC. Supplemented by reference TRBV7-2 and TRBJ2-1, the full variable domain reads GAGVSQSPSNKVTEKGKDVELRCDPISGHTALYWYRQSLGQGLEFLIYFQGNSAPDKSGLPSDRFSAERTGGSVSTLTIQRTQQEDSAVYLCASSRTGGNEQFFGPGTRLTVL.

This clone has a single count. J is TRBJ2-2 and V is TRBV6-6; tentative D call: TRBD2 (6 bases). This CDR3 is built from 16 residues. V was trimmed by 3 bases and J by 5 bases, leaving 16 bases between them. CDR1 and CDR2 from the germline V gene are MNHNY and SVGAGI (reference sequence). The CDR3, as DNA: TGTGCCAGCAGTTATAACCTGGGGGGTGGGACCGGGGAGCTGTTTTTT. Encoded protein: CASSYNLGGGTGELFF.

The chain uses TRBV5-1 and TRBJ2-5; D is ambiguous. The V and J ends lost 1 base and 5 bases respectively, with 6 bases between them. Germline-derived CDR1 and CDR2 are SGHRS and YFSETQ. The CDR3 totals 12 residues. The CDR3 loop reads CASSLFGETQYF. CDR3 bases: TGCGCCAGCAGCTTGTTCGGTGAGACCCAGTACTTC.

The rearrangement joins TRBV10-2 to TRBJ2-2, with D tentatively TRBD1 (6 bases). CDR3 size: 16 residues. Trimming shortened V by 3 bases and J by 0 bases, and 11 bases separated the two germline ends. The V gene's germline CDR1 is WSHSY and CDR2 SAAADI. DNA of the CDR3: TGCGCCAGCAGTGATAAGGGACATTCGAACACCGGGGAGCTGTTTTTT. This encodes CASSDKGHSNTGELFF.

V usage is TRBV14 and J usage is TRBJ1-2, with a tentative D call TRBD1 (6 bases). Germline V gene sequence: CDR1 SGHDN, CDR2 FVKESK. This CDR3 spans 17 amino acids. V shed 1 base and J shed 4 bases, with 19 bases lying between them. The CDR3 reads CASSQAGARIRGYGYTF. CDR3 bases: TGTGCCAGCAGCCAAGCAGGGGCTAGGATCAGGGGCTATGGCTACACCTTC.

This sequence joins TRBV18 and TRBJ1-1, with TRBD1 matching 7 bases. CDR1 and CDR2 from the germline V gene are KGHSH and LQKENI. The CDR3 has 14 amino acids. V was pared by 5 bases and J by 3 bases, with 6 bases of the junction left unmatched. CDR3 protein: CASSSRDSYTEAFF. DNA for the CDR3: TGTGCCAGCTCATCCCGGGACAGCTACACTGAAGCTTTCTTT.

The gene calls are TRBV6-5 and TRBJ1-6; 8 bases map to TRBD1. CDR3 length equals 14 residues. V gave up 10 bases and J gave up 7 bases; unmatched junction bases: 9. Germline lookup yields CDR1 MNHEY and CDR2 SVGAGI. Here the CDR3 DNA reads TGTGCCACCCGGGCCGGGACAGGAAATTCACCCCTCCACTTT. It specifies CATRAGTGNSPLHF.

The genes are TRBV4-1 and TRBJ2-2; D perhaps matches TRBD1 (6 bases). V lost 4 bases, J lost 0 bases, and 9 bases lay in between. Germline values: CDR1 MGHRA, CDR2 YSYEKL. The CDR3 covers 15 residues. The CDR3: CASSRTDSNTGELFF. The CDR3 DNA sequence: TGCGCCAGCAGCCGGACAGACTCGAACACCGGGGAGCTGTTTTTT.

V gene TRBV2 combines with J gene TRBJ1-6; the D is unclear. Germline CDR1 reads SNHLY; CDR2 reads FYNNEI. V dropped 6 bases and J dropped 7 bases, with 13 bases sitting between them. The CDR3 is made up of 14 amino acids. CDR3 protein: CASRRTASNSPLHF. As DNA, the CDR3 is TGTGCCAGCAGGCGGACGGCCAGCAATTCACCCCTCCACTTT.

The table lists this clone with a count of one. This chain connects TRBV4-1 to TRBJ2-3; TRBD1 matches 9 bases. The ends lost 1 base at V and 9 bases at J; junction bases unmatched: 2. The CDR3 runs 13 residues. Germline-derived CDR1 and CDR2 are MGHRA and YSYEKL. CDR3 in amino acids: CASSQADRGTQYF. CDR3 coding DNA: TGCGCCAGCAGCCAAGCGGACAGGGGAACGCAGTATTTT.

This clone was seen a handful of times. The genes are TRBV6-5 and TRBJ1-6; D not resolved. V was trimmed by 2 bases and J by 1 base, leaving 6 bases between them. Germline V gene lookup returns CDR1 MNHEY and CDR2 SVGAGI. The length of the CDR3 is 15 residues. The CDR3 protein is CASSYAGSYNSPLHF. Written as DNA, the CDR3 is TGTGCCAGCAGTTACGCTGGGTCCTATAATTCACCCCTCCACTTT.

The rearrangement links TRBV2 to TRBJ2-1, with D unresolved. This CDR3 is 11 amino acids long. Germline V gene lookup returns CDR1 SNHLY and CDR2 FYNNEI. Trimming shortened V by 0 bases and J by 12 bases, and 6 bases separated the two germline ends. The CDR3 spells CASSEALGQFF. CDR3 coding DNA: TGTGCCAGCAGTGAAGCTTTGGGGCAGTTCTTC.

The chain joins TRBV6-1 to TRBJ1-1; a weak D match, TRBD1 (5 bases). Trimming left V 4 bases short and J 8 bases short, with 20 bases between. This CDR3 is 15 amino acids long. Looked up from germline, CDR1 is MNHNS and CDR2 is SASEGT. In DNA form, the CDR3 reads TGTGCCAGCAGTGCGTTCCCCGGGACGGATTACGAAGCTTTCTTT. Its translation: CASSAFPGTDYEAFF.

V and J are TRBV18 and TRBJ1-4, with D perhaps matching TRBD1 (6 bases). Trimming removed 3 bases at V and 5 bases at J, with 16 bases between. The CDR3 length is 16 residues. CDR1 and CDR2 (germline): KGHSH, LQKENI. CDR3 residues: CASSPPGAMGNEKLFF. As DNA, the CDR3 is TGTGCCAGCTCACCGCCAGGGGCTATGGGGAATGAAAAACTGTTTTTT.

V and J are TRBV5-5 and TRBJ1-2, with 9 bases that match TRBD1. After removal of 6 bases from V and 5 bases from J, the junction contained 8 bases not matched to a gene. Per germline, CDR1 SGHKS and CDR2 YYEKEE (reference sequence). The CDR3 spans 14 residues. The CDR3 reads CASTQGTGPYGYTF. In DNA form, the CDR3 reads TGTGCCAGCACCCAGGGGACAGGGCCTTATGGCTACACCTTC.

The gene calls are TRBV5-5 and TRBJ2-6; a possible D gene is TRBD2 (5 bases). Germline loops: CDR1 SGHKS, CDR2 YYEKEE (reference sequence). V lost 10 bases and J lost 4, with 12 bases in between. This CDR3 has 13 residues. The CDR3 sequence is CAGGSAGANVLTF. DNA for the CDR3: TGTGCCGGAGGAAGTGCCGGGGCCAACGTCCTGACTTTC.

The genes are TRBV10-2 and TRBJ1-1; 7 positions agree with TRBD1. Germline loops: CDR1 WSHSY, CDR2 SAAADI. There are 15 residues in the CDR3. Trimming took 8 bases from V and 6 from J; bases not matched to a gene: 15. CDR3 region: CASEGGTVVGAEAFF. In nucleotides, the CDR3 is TGCGCCAGCGAGGGAGGGACAGTTGTTGGAGCTGAAGCTTTCTTT.

The chain recombines TRBV4-2 with TRBJ2-1; possibly TRBD1 for D (6 bases). Germline V gene data show CDR1 as LGHNA and CDR2 as YNFKEQ. This CDR3 contains 14 residues. Trimming stripped 1 base from V and 5 bases from J, with 9 bases between. CDR3 region: CASSQGTANNEQFF. The DNA of the CDR3 is TGTGCCAGCAGCCAAGGGACAGCTAACAATGAGCAGTTCTTC.